This TCR beta chain was identified during a study of T cell responses to AZD1222 COVID-19 vaccine. General study results and limits: White British ancestry dominated among donors, who included more females, and clonal diversity was possibly underestimated. Spike-specific TCR breadth and depth were elevated following two AZD1222 doses. The study identified only five to seven AZD1222 recipients as seropositive at baseline.

A remark on this clone: What it binds is unknown.

The repertoire was sequenced with immunoSEQ multiplex PCR; TCRdb's copy has only in-frame clones and lacks some. The table shows roughly 77,000 clones, with more than 90% occurring only once. This specimen was peripheral blood, taken 28 days after the second AZD1222 dose. This clonotype was obtained from an adult who received the AZD1222 COVID-19 vaccine.

The CDR3 here is CASNDLGHDNQPQHF. CDR3 sequence (DNA): TGTGCCAGTAATGATCTAGGGCACGACAATCAGCCCCAGCATTTT. The chain recombines TRBV19 with TRBJ1-5; D unresolved. V was clipped by 7 bases and J by 3 bases, with 16 bases between them. Germline CDR1 reads LNHDA; CDR2 reads SQIVND (reference sequence). CDR3 length: 15 amino acids.